One sample yielded the 22 T cell receptor beta chains listed below, sequenced in a study of lymphopenia after photon versus proton radiotherapy. Sequencing was performed with immunoSEQ multiplex PCR; in TCRdb, only in-frame clones are kept and a portion is missing. The sample comprises more than 70,000 clones, over 70% of which are singletons, and about 1.3% rests with the top ten. Sequencing was performed on peripheral blood, taken from a patient treated with proton-based radiotherapy. These receptors were taken from a man aged 60-69 years with pancreatic cancer.

The gene calls are TRBV27 and TRBJ1-3; a weak D match, TRBD1 (6 bases). The CDR3 contains 14 residues. V lost 4 bases and J lost 5, with 12 bases in between. Germline values: CDR1 MNHEY, CDR2 SMNVEV (reference sequence). This chain's CDR3 is CASSSNRERNTIYF. The CDR3 DNA sequence: TGTGCCAGCAGTTCGAACAGGGAGAGAAACACCATATATTTT.

The chain uses TRBV19 and TRBJ1-1, with D unresolved. Trimming left V 4 bases short and J 3 bases short, with 6 bases between. CDR3 length equals 12 residues. Per the germline V gene, CDR1 is LNHDA and CDR2 is SQIVND (reference sequence). CDR3 nucleotide sequence: TGTGCCAGTAGTAGAGGCCACACTGAAGCTTTCTTT. It is translated as CASSRGHTEAFF.

This clone was recorded only once. The CDR3 sequence is CSEAGTGPYSEAFF. The CDR3 DNA sequence: TGCAGCGAAGCCGGGACAGGACCTTATTCTGAAGCTTTCTTT. The rearrangement links TRBV29-1 to TRBJ1-1; 8 bases are a match to TRBD1. Per the germline V gene, CDR1 is SQVTM and CDR2 is ANQGSEA. The CDR3 is 14 residues long. With 7 bases clipped from V and 6 bases from J, the junction kept 13 bases outside the gene matches.

The CDR3 coding sequence is TGTGCCAGTAGTGGACCGGGACAGGGGAAAAGCGAGCAGTACTTC. Amino acids: CASSGPGQGKSEQYF. V and J are TRBV19 and TRBJ2-7; 10 nucleotides line up with TRBD1. This CDR3 is 15 amino acids long. The V and J ends lost 5 bases and 6 bases, in that order; junction bases with no gene match: 10. The V gene's germline CDR1 is LNHDA and CDR2 SQIVND (reference sequence).

This clone was seen only once. The J gene is TRBJ2-2, the V gene TRBV7-6, with 7 nucleotides matching TRBD2. CDR1 is SGHVS, CDR2 FNYEAQ, per germline. V shed 0 bases, J shed 3 bases, and the junction held 16 bases outside the gene matches. The CDR3 runs 20 residues. The DNA for the CDR3 is TGTGCCAGCAGCTTAGCGGGAGGGCTCCCATCTTTAGGGTACACCGGGGAGCTGTTTTTT. It translates to CASSLAGGLPSLGYTGELFF.

The chain joins TRBV2 to TRBJ2-7, with a possible D match to TRBD1 (6 bases). The V and J ends lost 4 bases and 0 bases respectively, with 10 bases between them. CDR1 is SNHLY and CDR2 is FYNNEI in the germline V gene. The CDR3 is 14 amino acids. CDR3 DNA: TGTGCCAGCAGTGCCAGGGACATCTCCTACGAGCAGTACTTC. Translating it yields CASSARDISYEQYF.

V and J are TRBV11-3 and TRBJ2-3, with D possibly being TRBD2 (5 bases). Trimming took off 1 base at V and 5 bases at J, with 13 bases between the two ends. CDR3 length equals 15 residues. Germline CDR1 and CDR2: SGHNT and YENEEA. As DNA, the CDR3 is TGTGCCAGCAGCTTAGGGGGAGTAGGGATAGATACGCAGTATTTT. It yields the protein CASSLGGVGIDTQYF.

This clone was counted only a few times. This chain uses TRBV27 with TRBJ1-2; 7 bases map to TRBD1. In germline, CDR1 is MNHEY, CDR2 SMNVEV (reference sequence). Germline trimming cut 7 bases from V and 4 bases from J; bases unmatched to any gene: 9. The CDR3 runs 14 residues. DNA for the CDR3: TGTGCCAGCACCCAGACAGGGCGTAGCTATGGCTACACCTTC. Protein: CASTQTGRSYGYTF.

The chain links TRBV21-1 to TRBJ2-3; the D call TRBD2 from the table was never checked on the DNA. TRBV21-1 counts as a pseudogene. The CDR3 totals 16 residues. The CDR3 spells CASSKRLAGGSDTQYF. DNA for the CDR3: TGTGCCAGCAGCAAAAGACTAGCGGGAGGGTCAGATACGCAGTATTTT.

The chain links TRBV6-5 to TRBJ1-1; no reliable D call. Germline lookup yields CDR1 MNHEY and CDR2 SVGAGI. Trimming cost V 2 bases and J 4 bases, with 8 bases left between them. This CDR3 region has 13 residues. The CDR3, as DNA: TGTGCCAGCAGTTACGGGGTATTCACTGAAGCTTTCTTT. The encoded protein is CASSYGVFTEAFF.

V gene TRBV7-2 combines with J gene TRBJ2-7; tentatively, D is TRBD2 (6 bases). The V end lost 0 bases, the J end lost 7 bases, and 22 bases lay between the germline ends. CDR1 and CDR2 (germline): SGHTA, FQGNSA. The length of the CDR3 is 17 residues. In nucleotides, the CDR3 is TGTGCCAGCAGCTTAGCGGGGACCTTATCCCCGGCGGGGGAGCAGTACTTC. Encoded protein: CASSLAGTLSPAGEQYF.

This chain uses TRBV5-1 with TRBJ2-4; 9 positions match TRBD1. This CDR3 spans 15 amino acids. V lost 4 bases, J lost 6 bases, and 8 bases stayed unmatched. Germline-derived CDR1 and CDR2 are SGHRS and YFSETQ. For the CDR3, the DNA is TGCGCCAGCAGCCCGGAACCGGGACAGGGAAACATTCAGTACTTC. It encodes CASSPEPGQGNIQYF.

The V gene is TRBV6-1, the J gene TRBJ2-3, with D tentatively TRBD1 or TRBD2 (5 bases each). From germline, CDR1 is MNHNS and CDR2 SASEGT. V was cut by 0 bases and J by 2 bases, with 15 bases left in between. The CDR3 consists of 17 residues. Written as DNA, the CDR3 is TGTGCCAGCAGTGAAGCTTTGTCCGGGGCCCTCACAGATACGCAGTATTTT. This sequence encodes CASSEALSGALTDTQYF.

The chain carries TRBV18 and TRBJ2-3; D gene uncertain. The V gene's germline CDR1 is KGHSH and CDR2 LQKENI. The CDR3 runs 12 residues. The V gene lost 4 bases and the J gene lost 0 bases, with 2 bases spanning the gap. The CDR3 is CASSLSTDTQYF. In DNA, the CDR3 is TGTGCCAGCTCACTGAGCACAGATACGCAGTATTTT.

This clone showed up just a few times. The chain employs TRBV19 and TRBJ2-1, with a weak D call TRBD1 (5 bases). V lost 6 bases to trimming and J lost 4 bases, with 19 bases between them. CDR3 length: 16 residues. Per the germline V gene, CDR1 is LNHDA and CDR2 is SQIVND (reference sequence). The CDR3 here is CASRSPRQGPYNEQFF. The CDR3 nucleotides are TGTGCCAGTAGGTCCCCTAGGCAGGGCCCTTACAATGAGCAGTTCTTC.

V is TRBV5-4 and J is TRBJ2-1, with 8 positions matching TRBD2. The CDR3 has 15 amino acids. V shed 1 base and J 8 bases; nucleotides not matched to a gene: 8. Looked up from germline, CDR1 is SGHNT and CDR2 is YYREEE (reference sequence). The CDR3 sequence is CASSLFSGSTDEQFF. CDR3 DNA sequence: TGTGCCAGCAGCTTGTTCAGCGGGAGTACCGATGAGCAGTTCTTC.

Regarding this clone: The junction shows a germline mismatch at one end, possibly a read error. Other DNA variants within this sample encode the same CDR3. The chain recombines TRBV7-9 with TRBJ1-1, with D unresolved. Germline V gene sequence: CDR1 SEHNR, CDR2 FQNEAQ (reference sequence). This CDR3 has 12 residues. The CDR3 DNA reads TGTGCCAGCAGCCGGATAAACACTGAGGCTTTCTTT. This gives the protein CASSRINTEAFF.

This chain links TRBV14 with TRBJ2-6; 11 nucleotides agree with TRBD1. Germline V gene lookup returns CDR1 SGHDN and CDR2 FVKESK. The length of the CDR3 is 18 residues. Trimming removed 3 bases from V and 1 base from J; junction bases left unmatched: 5. The CDR3 nucleotides read TGTGCCAGCAGCCACGTCGGACAGGGGGCATCTGGGGCCAACGTCCTGACTTTC. This translates into CASSHVGQGASGANVLTF. Drawing the rest from reference TRBV14 and TRBJ2-6, the complete variable domain is EAGVTQFPSHSVIEKGQTVTLRCDPISGHDNLYWYRRVMGKEIKFLLHFVKESKQDESGMPNNRFLAERTGGTYSTLKVQPAELEDSGVYFCASSHVGQGASGANVLTFGAGSRLTVL.

This sequence joins TRBV2 and TRBJ2-1; D is uncertain. The CDR3 extends over 13 amino acids. Germline CDR1 SNHLY, CDR2 FYNNEI. Trimming removed 11 bases from V and 7 bases from J, with 18 bases in between. The CDR3 is CAARSAVGNEQFF. CDR3 bases: TGTGCCGCCCGGAGTGCCGTAGGAAATGAGCAGTTCTTC.

On this clone itself: The DNA is omitted, as the CDR3 cannot be located on it reliably, and the CDR3 follows TCRdb's listing. V and J are TRBV28 and TRBJ1-2. From germline, CDR1 is MDHEN and CDR2 SYDVKM. The CDR3 numbers 13 amino acids, ends counted. CDR3 in amino acids: CASSTSGARGYTF.

The chain links TRBV30 to TRBJ1-3; no reliable D call. In germline, CDR1 is GTSNPN, CDR2 SVGIG (reference sequence). This CDR3 is 11 amino acids long. V was pared by 2 bases and J by 3 bases, with 2 bases between. In DNA, the CDR3 is TGTGCCTGGAGTTATGGAAACACCATATATTTT. Translated, it gives CAWSYGNTIYF.

The chain recombines TRBV28 with TRBJ1-3; 10 bases are shared with TRBD1. Germline values: CDR1 MDHEN, CDR2 SYDVKM. With 6 bases clipped from V and 2 bases from J, the junction kept 1 base outside the gene matches. The CDR3 totals 14 residues. CDR3 in amino acids: CASSDRGPGNTIYF. The DNA of the CDR3 is TGTGCCAGCAGCGACAGGGGGCCTGGAAACACCATATATTTT.